In this sample, the clone carrying this TCR beta chain turned up many times. Its antigen is undetermined. The CDR3 has 15 residues. Per germline, CDR1 LNHDA and CDR2 SQIVND (reference sequence). The V and J ends lost 1 base and 2 bases, in that order; junction bases with no gene match: 3. TCRdb itself ran the multiplex PCR reads through MiXCR, one entry per CDR3 protein. The data show about 20,000 distinct CDR3 sequences, about 60% seen once. These data belong to a study of breast tumors, draining lymph nodes, adjacent tissues. Study outcomes and limitations: Tumor and nontumor repertoires were significantly more similar in luminal-like than in basal-like breast cancer. Data fit most tumor T cells coming from lymph node, expanding in tumor. Tumor TCR diversity was below lymph nodes but above nontumor tissue. Tumor T cell lymph node origin was a supported hypothesis, not proven.

Sequencing was done on a sample of breast tumor tissue. The receptor's source is a female donor with breast cancer. Some clones in this sample may be carry-over from other donors' samples. The chain uses TRBV19 and TRBJ2-3; 7 nucleotides agree with TRBD2. CDR3 nucleotides: TGTGCCAGTAGTATAGCGGGGGGTTTCACAGATACGCAGTATTTT. Its translation is CASSIAGGFTDTQYF.